A selection of T cell receptor beta chains follows, all from one sample in a study of T cell responses to AZD1222 COVID-19 vaccine. Repertoires were generated with immunoSEQ multiplex PCR, while TCRdb's copy carries only in-frame clones and drops some. The table has 95,000 or so clones, 88% seen once. Sequences were derived from peripheral blood, sampled on day 0 of AZD1222 vaccination. These receptors were obtained from an adult in good health. CDR3s include the opening cysteine and the closing phenylalanine or tryptophan. A D gene is named only where the DNA matches it firmly. Only part of the rows carry a size: once, few, many, or a class if the clone is expanded.

V	D	size	J	DNA	CDR3
TRBV29-1	TRBD1	NA	TRBJ2-7	TGCAGCGTCCCCGGCCGGGACAGGGACGAGCAGTACTTC	CSVPGRDRDEQYF
TRBV5-1	TRBD1	NA	TRBJ2-7	TGCGCCAGCAGCGCGGACAGGGGGGAAGTCGGCGAGCAGTACTTC	CASSADRGEVGEQYF
TRBV28	TRBD1	once	TRBJ1-4	TGTGCCAGCAGTTCGGGACAGGGTGGTTCGAGTGAAAAACTGTTTTTT	CASSSGQGGSSEKLFF
TRBV19	NA	NA	TRBJ1-5	TGTGCCAGTACCATGGGAGAATATCAGCCCCAGCATTTT	CASTMGEYQPQHF
TRBV7-9	NA	once	TRBJ2-1	TGTGCCAGCAGCTCGGACTCCTCCTACAATGAGCAGTTCTTC	CASSSDSSYNEQFF
TRBV18	NA	NA	TRBJ1-5	TGTGCCAGCTCTATATCCATAGCGGGCAATCAGCCCCAGCATTTT	CASSISIAGNQPQHF
TRBV2	TRBD1	once	TRBJ1-1	TGTGCCAGCAGTCAGACAGGGCGTGAAGCTTTCTTT	CASSQTGREAFF
TRBV27	NA	NA	TRBJ2-3	TGTGCCAGCAGTTTTGGAGCTAGCACAGATACGCAGTATTTT	CASSFGASTDTQYF
TRBV4-1	TRBD1	NA	TRBJ2-7	TGCGCCAGCAGCCAGAGGTGGGACAGCTCCTACGAGCAGTACTTC	CASSQRWDSSYEQYF
TRBV3-1/TRBV3-2	TRBD2	NA	TRBJ2-1	TGTGCCAGCAGCCAAGTTAGGTCTAGCGGGGGTCACGAGCAGTTCTTC	CASSQVRSSGGHEQFF
TRBV6-5	NA	NA	TRBJ1-2	TGTGCCAGCACCCGATTTGGGGGCGGAGATGGCTACACCTTC	CASTRFGGGDGYTF
TRBV30	NA	NA	TRBJ2-2	TGTGCCTGGAGCTACAGTGACGGGGAGCTGTTTTTT	CAWSYSDGELFF
TRBV28	NA	NA	TRBJ1-6	TGTGCCAGCAGGGTGACAGCACCCGATAATTCACCCCTCCACTTT	CASRVTAPDNSPLHF
TRBV30	NA	NA	TRBJ1-2	TGTGCCTGGAGTGGCCGAACCTATGGCTACACCTTC	CAWSGRTYGYTF
TRBV5-5	TRBD1	NA	TRBJ2-1	TGTGCCAGCAGCCCCCCGGACAGGGCTGAGCAGTTCTTC	CASSPPDRAEQFF
TRBV19	NA	NA	TRBJ2-2	TGTGCCAGTGGAGACGGGGGGCGGCGCACCGGGGAGCTGTTTTTT	CASGDGGRRTGELFF
TRBV9	NA	NA	TRBJ1-6	TGTGCCAGCAGCCCAACCCTGGGCAGGGTGGAAACCCTCCACTTT	CASSPTLGRVETLHF
TRBV12-5	TRBD1	NA	TRBJ1-6	TGTGCTAGCGGTCCGGGACAGGGTCGAAATTCACCCCTCCACTTT	CASGPGQGRNSPLHF
TRBV20-1	NA	NA	TRBJ1-1	TGCAGTGCTAGCGGGAAGATGTACTTCCTCTTT	CSASGKMYFLF
TRBV11-3	NA	NA	TRBJ1-6	TGTGCCAGCAGCTTAGGATACTCACCCCTCCACTTT	CASSLGYSPLHF
TRBV21-1	NA	NA	TRBJ1-2	TGTGCCAGCAGCAAAAGGCAGGGAGCTAACTATGGCTACACCTTC	CASSKRQGANYGYTF
TRBV4-1	TRBD2	few	TRBJ2-2	TGCGCCAGCAGCCAGGGGAGGGGTGGGGAGCTGTTTTTT	CASSQGRGGELFF
TRBV3-1/TRBV3-2	TRBD2	NA	TRBJ2-3	TGTGCCAGCAGCCAGTCTCTAGCGGGTGGAGATACGCAGTATTTT	CASSQSLAGGDTQYF
TRBV30	NA	NA	TRBJ1-1	TGTGCCTGGATTCGAATGAACACTGAAGCTTTCTTT	CAWIRMNTEAFF
TRBV18	NA	NA	TRBJ1-4	TGTGCCAGCTCACCATCCCCCGTGACTAATGAAAAACTGTTTTTT	CASSPSPVTNEKLFF
TRBV18	TRBD2	NA	TRBJ2-5	TGTGCCAGCTCACCCGGGAGCGGGGGTCCCAAGACCCAGTACTTC	CASSPGSGGPKTQYF
TRBV2	TRBD1	NA	TRBJ1-5	TGTGCCAGCAGTGAAACAGGGGGCTTGGGTCAGCCCCAGCATTTT	CASSETGGLGQPQHF
TRBV11-1	NA	NA	TRBJ2-1	TGTGCCAGCAGCCCCGAAGACAATGAGCAGTTCTTC	CASSPEDNEQFF
TRBV25-1	NA	few	TRBJ2-5	TGTGCCAGCAGTGCTTTAGAAAAGCAAGAGACCCAGTACTTC	CASSALEKQETQYF
TRBV27	TRBD2	NA	TRBJ2-7	TGTGCCAGCAGTTCCGGGACTAGCGGGACATCTAACGAGCAGTACTTC	CASSSGTSGTSNEQYF
TRBV21-1	NA	NA	TRBJ2-5	TGTGCCAGCAGCAACAAGCGGGAGACCCAGTACTTC	CASSNKRETQYF
TRBV19	TRBD1	NA	TRBJ1-5	TGTGCCACCAGGACAGGCGGCAATCAGCCCCAGCATTTT	CATRTGGNQPQHF
TRBV11-2	NA	NA	TRBJ1-4	TGTGCCAGCCAAGCCGATGAAAAACTGTTTTTT	CASQADEKLFF
TRBV3-1/TRBV3-2	NA	NA	TRBJ2-3	TGTGCCAGCAGCCAAGGAGGGGGGGCGGATACGCAGTATTTT	CASSQGGGADTQYF
TRBV6-5	TRBD1	NA	TRBJ1-2	TGTGCCAGCAGCGCCTCGGGACAGGGACATGGCTACACCTTC	CASSASGQGHGYTF
TRBV30	TRBD2	NA	TRBJ2-5	TGTGCCTGGAGTCGGGGCGGGGGGGCCGGAGAGACCCAGTACTTC	CAWSRGGGAGETQYF
TRBV7-2	NA	NA	TRBJ2-3	TGTGCCTGGGCCTTAAGCACAGATACGCAGTATTTT	CAWALSTDTQYF
TRBV3-1/TRBV3-2	NA	NA	TRBJ1-2	TGTGCCAGCAGCCAAGGGTACTTCGAGAACTATGGCTACACCTTC	CASSQGYFENYGYTF
TRBV9	TRBD1	NA	TRBJ1-6	TGTGCCAGCAGCGTAGCAGGGGGCGGGAATTCACCCCTCCACTTT	CASSVAGGGNSPLHF
TRBV6-2/TRBV6-3	NA	few	TRBJ2-7	TGTGCCAGCAGTTCCGTCGGGATAACTGACGGCTACGAGCAGTACTTC	CASSSVGITDGYEQYF
TRBV29-1	NA	few	TRBJ1-2	TGCAGCGTTGAAGATCGTTGGGGCGGTGGCTACACCTTC	CSVEDRWGGGYTF
TRBV7-9	NA	NA	TRBJ1-1	TGTGCCAGCAGCTTGGTAGGTGGCCGTGAAGCTTTCTTT	CASSLVGGREAFF
TRBV18	NA	NA	TRBJ2-3	TGTGCCAGCTCACTATTAGGACAGCACACAGATACGCAGTATTTT	CASSLLGQHTDTQYF
TRBV6-5	NA	NA	TRBJ2-2	TGTGCCAGCAGCCGACTAGGAAACACCGGGGAGCTGTTTTTT	CASSRLGNTGELFF
TRBV12-5	NA	NA	TRBJ2-3	TGTGCTAGTGGTTTGACAGGGAGAATAGCAGATACGCAGTATTTT	CASGLTGRIADTQYF
TRBV19	NA	few	TRBJ1-1	TGTGCCAGTAGGAGTACAACAGGGCTTAGGGACACTGAAGCTTTCTTT	CASRSTTGLRDTEAFF
TRBV5-1	TRBD1	NA	TRBJ2-2	TGCGCCAGCAGCTCTCAGGGGGTTGGCACCGGGGAGCTGTTTTTT	CASSSQGVGTGELFF
TRBV2	NA	NA	TRBJ1-5	TGTGCCAGCATGGGGGGAGGGTTAAACAATCAGCCCCAGCATTTT	CASMGGGLNNQPQHF
TRBV6-4	TRBD2	NA	TRBJ2-1	TGTGCCAGCAGTGAAAGTAGCGGGGGGCTTAATGAGCAGTTCTTC	CASSESSGGLNEQFF
TRBV5-1	TRBD2	NA	TRBJ2-3	TGCGCCAGCGATAGCGGGGGGGCCCCCCGGGATACGCAGTATTTT	CASDSGGAPRDTQYF
TRBV9	NA	NA	TRBJ1-1	TGTGCCAGCAGCGGGCCCCTCGCTGAAGCTTTCTTT	CASSGPLAEAFF